This is a list of T cell receptor beta chains from one sample in a study of OX40 agonist ivuxolimab in advanced cancers. Profiling relied on immunoSEQ multiplex PCR, and the TCRdb table lists in-frame clones only, not all of them. The sample includes 13,000 or so clones, about 70% of them seen just once. Sequences were derived from CD4+ or CD8+ T cells sorted from blood, sampled in a trial of the OX40 agonist ivuxolimab. The receptors here all came from an adult with an advanced solid tumor such as melanoma, head and neck, liver or kidney cancer. Both conserved end residues are part of each CDR3. The D gene is left open where the match is weak. Clone sizes are given selectively: once, few, many, or a class where the clone is expanded.

v_call,j_call,clone_size,d_call,cdr3_nt,cdr3_aa
TRBV13,TRBJ2-7,NA,NA,TGTGCCAGCAGCTTAGTTTCGTACGAGCAGTACTTC,CASSLVSYEQYF
TRBV2,TRBJ1-1,once,NA,TGTGCCAGCGGCAGGGTAATGAACACTGAAGCTTTCTTT,CASGRVMNTEAFF
TRBV9,TRBJ2-7,NA,TRBD1,TGTGCCAGCAGCGGCGCCCCGACAGGGTCCCTGGGCGAGCAGTACTTC,CASSGAPTGSLGEQYF
TRBV9,TRBJ1-1,NA,NA,TGTGCCAGCAGCGTAGAGGTGAACACTGAAGCTTTCTTT,CASSVEVNTEAFF
TRBV4-3,TRBJ1-1,NA,NA,TGCGCCAGCAGCCATCTTGGGAACACTGAAGCTTTCTTT,CASSHLGNTEAFF
TRBV9,TRBJ1-1,NA,NA,TGTGCCAGCAGCGTAGTAGCGACAGGGAACACTGAAGCTTTCTTT,CASSVVATGNTEAFF
TRBV9,TRBJ2-3,NA,NA,TGTGCCAGCAGCTCTTACACAGATACGCAGTATTTT,CASSSYTDTQYF
TRBV27,TRBJ1-2,NA,NA,TGTGCCGCCGGAGGGCTCTATGGCTACACCTTC,CAAGGLYGYTF
TRBV9,TRBJ1-2,NA,TRBD1,TGTGCCAGCAGCGGGACAGGGGAGAATTATGGCTACACCTTC,CASSGTGENYGYTF
TRBV6-6,TRBJ1-4,NA,TRBD1,TGTGCCAGCAGTTACCCGGACAGGGGATATGAAAAACTGTTTTTT,CASSYPDRGYEKLFF
TRBV7-9,TRBJ1-2,NA,NA,TGTGCCAGCAGCGCAAAAGGGGGAAACGATGGCTATGGCTACACCTTC,CASSAKGGNDGYGYTF
TRBV7-4,TRBJ2-6,NA,NA,TGTGCCAGCAGCAACGGATGCAGCTCACAAAGTCGGGCCAACGTCCTGACTTTC,CASSNGCSSQSRANVLTF
TRBV7-9,TRBJ1-1,NA,TRBD1,TGTGCCAGCAGCCCCGGACAGGGGAACACTGAAGCTTTCTTT,CASSPGQGNTEAFF
TRBV5-4,TRBJ1-2,NA,NA,TGTGCCAGCAGCTTGGGACAGCAAGCGTTTGGCTACACCTTC,CASSLGQQAFGYTF
TRBV18,TRBJ1-1,NA,NA,TGTGCCAGCTCACCACAGAACACTGAAGCTTTCTTT,CASSPQNTEAFF
TRBV6-6,TRBJ2-1,NA,NA,TGTGCCAGCGCCGGTAGCTCCTACAATGAGCAGTTCTTC,CASAGSSYNEQFF
TRBV4-3,TRBJ1-2,NA,NA,TGCGCCAGCAGCCAAGATAGCCCGGGAAGGCACTATGGCTACACCTTC,CASSQDSPGRHYGYTF
TRBV4-3,TRBJ1-1,once,TRBD1,TGCGCCAGCAGCCAAGATCCATGGCGACAGGGGGATACTGAAGCTTTCTTT,CASSQDPWRQGDTEAFF
TRBV12-5,TRBJ2-3,NA,NA,TGTGCTAGTGGTTTGGGCGGGACGGATAGCACAGATACGCAGTATTTT,CASGLGGTDSTDTQYF
TRBV11-3,TRBJ2-5,NA,TRBD2,TGTGCCAGCAGCTTAGATGGGGGGGAAGAGACCCAGTACTTC,CASSLDGGEETQYF
TRBV4-2,TRBJ1-1,few,NA,TGTGCCAGCAGCCAAGATAGTGCACTCGAAGCTTTCTTT,CASSQDSALEAFF
TRBV9,TRBJ1-1,few,NA,TGTGCCAGCAGCGTGGACAGCTCTTACACTGAAGCTTTCTTT,CASSVDSSYTEAFF
TRBV27,TRBJ2-7,NA,TRBD1,TGTGCCAGCAGTCCCCAAAGGGCGATGGGACAGGAAGAGCAGTACTTC,CASSPQRAMGQEEQYF